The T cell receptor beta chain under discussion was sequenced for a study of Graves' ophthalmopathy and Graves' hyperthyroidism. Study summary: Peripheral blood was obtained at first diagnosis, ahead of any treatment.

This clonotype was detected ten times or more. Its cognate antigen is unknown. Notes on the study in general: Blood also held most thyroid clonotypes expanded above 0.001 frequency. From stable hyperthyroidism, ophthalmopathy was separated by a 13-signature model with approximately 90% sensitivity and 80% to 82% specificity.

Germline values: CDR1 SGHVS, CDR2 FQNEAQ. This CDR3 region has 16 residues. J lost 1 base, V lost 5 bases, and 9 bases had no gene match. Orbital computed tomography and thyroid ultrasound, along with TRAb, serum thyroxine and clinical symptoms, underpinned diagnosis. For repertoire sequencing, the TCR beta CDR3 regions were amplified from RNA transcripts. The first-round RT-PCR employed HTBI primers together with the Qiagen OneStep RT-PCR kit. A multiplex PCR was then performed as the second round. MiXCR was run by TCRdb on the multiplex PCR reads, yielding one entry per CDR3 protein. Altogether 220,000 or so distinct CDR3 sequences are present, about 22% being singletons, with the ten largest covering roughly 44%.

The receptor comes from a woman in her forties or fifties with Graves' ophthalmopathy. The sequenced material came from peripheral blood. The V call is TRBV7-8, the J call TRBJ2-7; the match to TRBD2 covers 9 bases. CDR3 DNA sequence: TGTGCCAGCAGCCTGGCAGCGGGAGGCGTATCCTACGAGCAGTACTTC. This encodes CASSLAAGGVSYEQYF. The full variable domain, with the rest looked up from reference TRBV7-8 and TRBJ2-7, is GAGVSQSPRYKVAKRGQDVALRCDPISGHVSLFWYQQALGQGPEFLTYFQNEAQLDKSGLPSDRFFAERPEGSVSTLKIQRTQQEDSAVYLCASSLAAGGVSYEQYFGPGTRLTVT.